This T cell receptor beta chain was profiled in a study of radiotherapy plus CTLA-4 blockade in lung cancer. CDR3 length: 21 residues. The junction had 22 bases not matched to a gene; V was cut back by 1 base and J by 5 bases. Germline CDR1 and CDR2: SGHRS and YFSETQ. Notes on the study in general: In blood, after radiotherapy plus ipilimumab, tumor-derived TCR clones expanded.

The assay was immunoSEQ multiplex PCR, and TCRdb's table has in-frame clones only and misses some. The sample yields 81,000 or so clones, 84% seen once. About this clone itself: No antigen is known for it.

The source is a human donor with non-small cell lung cancer who had stable disease on radiotherapy plus ipilimumab. This sample comprised peripheral blood, obtained from a patient treated with radiotherapy plus ipilimumab. The chain carries TRBV5-1 and TRBJ2-3, with 10 bases matching TRBD1. The CDR3 sequence is CASSLRPGQGSGSVRVDTQYF. The DNA of the CDR3 is TGCGCCAGCAGCTTGAGGCCGGGACAGGGGTCCGGATCTGTTAGAGTAGATACGCAGTATTTT. The full variable domain, rest sourced from reference TRBV5-1 and TRBJ2-3, is KAGVTQTPRYLIKTRGQQVTLSCSPISGHRSVSWYQQTPGQGLQFLFEYFSETQRNKGNFPGRFSGRQFSNSRSEMNVSTLELGDSALYLCASSLRPGQGSGSVRVDTQYFGPGTRLTVL.